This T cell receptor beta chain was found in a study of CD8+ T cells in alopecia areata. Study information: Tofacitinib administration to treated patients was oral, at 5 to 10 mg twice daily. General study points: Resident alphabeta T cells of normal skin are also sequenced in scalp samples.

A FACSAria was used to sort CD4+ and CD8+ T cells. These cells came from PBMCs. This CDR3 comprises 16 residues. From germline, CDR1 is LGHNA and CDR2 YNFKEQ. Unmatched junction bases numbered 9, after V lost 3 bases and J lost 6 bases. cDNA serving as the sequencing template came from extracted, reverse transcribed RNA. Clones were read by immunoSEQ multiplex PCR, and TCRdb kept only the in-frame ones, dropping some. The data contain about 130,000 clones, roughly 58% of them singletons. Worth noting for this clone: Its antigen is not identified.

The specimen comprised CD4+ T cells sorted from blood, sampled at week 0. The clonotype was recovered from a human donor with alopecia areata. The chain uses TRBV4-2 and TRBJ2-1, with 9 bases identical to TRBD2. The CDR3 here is CASSQPGAGGSNEQFF. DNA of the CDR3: TGTGCCAGCAGCCAGCCGGGAGCGGGGGGCAGCAATGAGCAGTTCTTC.